The entry that follows covers one T cell receptor beta chain sequence. This specimen belongs to a study of blood T cell repertoires in COVID-19. The wider study: Samples taken during acute and convalescent COVID-19 were collected in the United States, Italy and Spain. PBMCs, B-cell-depleted T cells, or T cells provided the cDNA or gDNA that made up the material.

Germline V gene lookup returns CDR1 SEHNR and CDR2 FQNEAQ (reference sequence). CDR3 length: 17 residues. Trimming took 3 bases from V and 2 from J; bases not matched to a gene: 7. Per the original methods: Reference gene primer amplification gave estimated nucleated cell counts. Data came from immunoSEQ multiplex PCR; TCRdb stores just in-frame clones and leaves some out. V, J and clone size are taken as reported in that table, and D and trimming were inferred from the DNA itself. The sample includes some 100,000 clones, around 85% seen only once; the top ten take around 13%. Material: peripheral blood. The chain joins TRBV7-9 to TRBJ2-1; 10 nucleotides align to TRBD1. This TCR was recovered from a human donor in a cohort sampled during active COVID-19. In nucleotides, the CDR3 is TGTGCCAGCAGCTTGGGGGCCGGGACAGGGGCCTACAATGAGCAGTTCTTC. Residues: CASSLGAGTGAYNEQFF.